One T cell receptor (beta chain) is described in this entry. No antigen is known for it. These data belong to a study of T-cell memory formation after mild COVID-19. Notes on the study in general: CD4/CD8 balance characterized clones contracting day 15 to 85, and CD4+ skew characterized later expanders. CM and EM subsets held most contracting CD4+ clones; EMRA held CD8+ ones.

V gave up 8 bases and J gave up 5 bases, with 12 bases separating them. This CDR3 region has 12 residues. A single record per CDR3 protein comes from TCRdb applying MiXCR to the 5' RACE reads. The sample has 260,000 or so distinct CDR3 sequences, approximately 16% seen once; the top ten hold more than 20%. The source is a young man who had mild COVID-19 (a few samples of this study predate the infection). Cell type and time point are not known. The rearrangement links TRBV12-3 or TRBV12-4 to TRBJ1-2; D is unresolved. The sequencing input was PBMCs or a T cell subset sorted from them (not recorded which). The chain's CDR3 is CASGLTRYGYTF. The CDR3 DNA reads TGTGCCAGCGGCCTAACTAGGTATGGCTACACCTTC.